The 30 T cell receptor beta chains given below trace back to one sample, sequenced in a study of identifying expanded T cells in peripheral blood. Libraries were prepared by immunoSEQ multiplex PCR; TCRdb keeps only in-frame clonotypes and omits some of them. The repertoire holds 55,000 to 60,000 clones, with 89% as singletons. The sequenced sample consisted of blood. These receptors originate from a person aged 18 to 75 in good health.

The chain has TRBV28 and TRBJ2-7; no clear D. V lost 3 bases to trimming and J lost 3 bases, with 6 bases between them. The length of the CDR3 is 12 residues. Germline V lookup: CDR1 MDHEN, CDR2 SYDVKM. Here the CDR3 DNA reads TGTGCCAGCAGTTTGTCCGGCTACGAGCAGTACTTC. Translated, it gives CASSLSGYEQYF.

This chain connects TRBV18 to TRBJ1-5; D call uncertain. CDR1 is KGHSH, CDR2 LQKENI, per germline. V was clipped by 4 bases and J by 1 base, with 8 bases between them. There are 14 residues in the CDR3. DNA for the CDR3: TGTGCCAGCTCACAGGGTATGAGCAATCAGCCCCAGCATTTT. Protein product: CASSQGMSNQPQHF.

The rearrangement links TRBV7-3 to TRBJ2-3; possible D gene TRBD2, 5 bases. Germline assignment: CDR1 SGHTA and CDR2 FQGTGA. This CDR3 contains 14 residues. Trimming stripped 2 bases from V and 1 base from J, with 7 bases between. CDR3 sequence: CASSLGSGTDTQYF. As DNA, the CDR3 is TGTGCCAGCAGCTTAGGTAGCGGCACAGATACGCAGTATTTT.

This sequence joins TRBV2 and TRBJ1-5; no clear D. Trimming took 6 bases from V and 0 from J, leaving 6 bases between them. Germline V gene sequence: CDR1 SNHLY, CDR2 FYNNEI. This CDR3 has 13 amino acids. Here the CDR3 DNA reads TGTGCCAGCAGCGGGGATAGCAATCAGCCCCAGCATTTT. This sequence encodes CASSGDSNQPQHF.

The chain links TRBV7-8 to TRBJ1-2, with D uncertain. The germline CDR1 and CDR2 sequences are SGHVS and FQNEAQ. V lost 5 bases and J 4 bases, leaving 14 bases between the germline ends. The CDR3 spans 14 residues. The CDR3 region is CASSPTSSPYGYTF. The DNA of the CDR3 is TGTGCCAGCAGCCCGACCAGCAGCCCCTATGGCTACACCTTC.

This chain connects TRBV14 to TRBJ2-3; tentative D call: TRBD2 (6 bases). The CDR3 consists of 15 residues. Trimming stripped 1 base from V and 5 bases from J, with 13 bases between. CDR1 and CDR2 from the germline V gene are SGHDN and FVKESK. CDR3 protein: CASSQVTGVKDTQYF. In nucleotides, the CDR3 is TGTGCCAGCAGCCAAGTTACGGGAGTTAAAGATACGCAGTATTTT.

The chain has TRBV28 and TRBJ2-2, with TRBD2 as a possible D gene (5 bases). CDR1 MDHEN and CDR2 SYDVKM come from the germline V gene. V lost 4 bases and J lost 0, with 15 bases in between. The CDR3 consists of 17 residues. The CDR3 DNA follows: TGTGCCAGCAGTTACCCTCTTGAGGGAACGAACACCGGGGAGCTGTTTTTT. It encodes CASSYPLEGTNTGELFF.

The gene calls are TRBV10-2 and TRBJ2-1; D may be TRBD2 (6 bases). CDR1 is WSHSY and CDR2 is SAAADI in the germline V gene. Trimming took 8 bases from V and 7 from J, leaving 18 bases between them. The CDR3 extends over 14 amino acids. CDR3 region: CASRVRGKGNEQFF. CDR3 DNA sequence: TGCGCCAGCCGGGTCCGGGGGAAGGGGAATGAGCAGTTCTTC.

This chain joins TRBV7-8 and TRBJ2-1; no clear D. Trimming cost V 5 bases and J 4 bases, with 12 bases left between them. The CDR3 is made up of 14 amino acids. Germline CDR1 and CDR2: SGHVS and FQNEAQ. The CDR3 DNA reads as TGTGCCAGCAGCCCGGGTACGTTTTACAATGAGCAGTTCTTC. The encoded protein is CASSPGTFYNEQFF.

The chain combines TRBV11-3 with TRBJ1-1, with D unresolved. Germline V lookup: CDR1 SGHNT, CDR2 YENEEA. Trimming stripped 1 base from V and 1 base from J, with 4 bases between. The CDR3 is made up of 13 amino acids. The CDR3, as DNA: TGTGCCAGCAGCTTAGGGCCGAACACTGAAGCTTTCTTT. Amino acids: CASSLGPNTEAFF.

V is TRBV25-1 and J is TRBJ2-1, with TRBD2 as a possible D gene (7 bases). The CDR3 totals 15 residues. V gave up 3 bases and J gave up 8 bases, with 17 bases separating them. CDR1 and CDR2 from the germline V gene are MGHDK and SYGVNS. CDR3 amino acids: CASSEGGGAGDEQFF. CDR3 DNA: TGTGCCAGCAGTGAGGGTGGGGGGGCCGGCGATGAGCAGTTCTTC.

The chain couples TRBV28 to TRBJ2-5, with D possibly being TRBD1 (6 bases). V was shortened by 4 bases and J by 2 bases, with 14 bases between the two germline ends. This CDR3 has 15 amino acids. Germline CDR1 reads MDHEN; CDR2 reads SYDVKM. The CDR3 nucleotides are TGTGCCAGCAGTTCCTTACAACAGGGACAAGAGACCCAGTACTTC. Translating it yields CASSSLQQGQETQYF.

The chain couples TRBV7-2 to TRBJ1-2, with 9 bases lining up with TRBD1. The germline CDR1 and CDR2 sequences are SGHTA and FQGNSA. Germline trimming cut 1 base from V and 2 bases from J; bases unmatched to any gene: 5. The CDR3 runs 16 residues. As DNA, the CDR3 is TGTGCCAGCAGCTTAGGAGGGACAGGGCTGAACTATGGCTACACCTTC. Protein product: CASSLGGTGLNYGYTF.

The chain links TRBV27 to TRBJ2-3; TRBD2 matches at 7 bases. This CDR3 has 16 amino acids. Germline V gene data show CDR1 as MNHEY and CDR2 as SMNVEV (reference sequence). V was clipped by 0 bases and J by 2 bases; unmatched bases: 5. CDR3 bases: TGTGCCAGCAGTTTATCGGGACTACCTCCCACAGATACGCAGTATTTT. It encodes CASSLSGLPPTDTQYF.

The chain joins TRBV9 to TRBJ2-7, with 8 bases fitting TRBD2. The CDR3 length is 14 residues. The germline V gene has CDR1 SGDLS and CDR2 YYNGEE. V dropped 3 bases and J dropped 5; count of bases not matched to a gene: 7. CDR3: CASSALGLVDEQYF. The CDR3 DNA is TGTGCCAGCAGCGCCTTGGGACTAGTAGACGAGCAGTACTTC.

This chain joins TRBV5-5 and TRBJ1-2, with D hard to call. Germline V gene sequence: CDR1 SGHKS, CDR2 YYEKEE (reference sequence). Trimming took off 0 bases at V and 2 bases at J, with 8 bases between the two ends. This CDR3 region has 14 residues. CDR3 sequence reads: CASSLAQSNYGYTF. For the CDR3, the DNA is TGTGCCAGCAGCTTGGCTCAGTCCAACTATGGCTACACCTTC.

The CDR3 DNA sequence: TGCGCCAGCAGCTTGCGGGGGACCTCCACAGATACGCAGTATTTT. This codes for CASSLRGTSTDTQYF. The rearrangement links TRBV5-1 to TRBJ2-3; perhaps TRBD2 as D (6 bases). Trimming took 1 base from V and 2 from J, leaving 11 bases between them. This CDR3 region has 15 residues. Germline CDR1 reads SGHRS; CDR2 reads YFSETQ.

The chain has TRBV11-2 and TRBJ1-1; D call uncertain. The V and J ends lost 0 bases and 1 base respectively, with 0 bases between them. Germline CDR1 and CDR2: SGHAT and FQNNGV. The CDR3 loop spans 12 amino acids. The CDR3 nucleotides read TGTGCCAGCAGCTTAGAGAACACTGAAGCTTTCTTT. It codes for CASSLENTEAFF.

This rearrangement joins TRBV2 to TRBJ1-1; no firm D call. CDR3 size: 12 residues. V was cut by 3 bases and J by 5 bases, with 7 bases left in between. Germline CDR1 SNHLY, CDR2 FYNNEI. The CDR3 region is CASSEGRTEAFF. The CDR3 coding sequence is TGTGCCAGCAGTGAGGGCAGAACTGAAGCTTTCTTT.

The chain links TRBV15 to TRBJ2-5; 10 bases agree with TRBD2. Germline trimming cut 4 bases from V and 5 bases from J; bases unmatched to any gene: 4. Per the germline V gene, CDR1 is LNHNV and CDR2 is YYDKDF (reference sequence). The CDR3 runs 14 residues. The CDR3 bases are TGTGCCACCAGCAACGAGCGGGGGGGCGAGACCCAGTACTTC. This encodes CATSNERGGETQYF.

This clone has a single count. The rearrangement uses TRBV5-1 and TRBJ2-5; 7 nucleotides align to TRBD2. The CDR3 length is 14 residues. Germline trimming cut 0 bases from V and 4 bases from J; bases unmatched to any gene: 3. Germline CDR1 is SGHRS and CDR2 is YFSETQ. The CDR3 loop is CASSLGSGGETQYF. The CDR3 DNA is TGCGCCAGCAGCTTGGGTTCGGGGGGAGAGACCCAGTACTTC.

The rearrangement links TRBV18 to TRBJ2-7; D may be TRBD1 (6 bases). Germline V gives CDR1 KGHSH, CDR2 LQKENI. The V gene lost 3 bases and the J gene lost 3 bases, with 15 bases spanning the gap. This CDR3 has 15 amino acids. Here the CDR3 DNA reads TGTGCCAGCTCACCCAATCCCGGACAGTACTACGAGCAGTACTTC. Residues: CASSPNPGQYYEQYF.

The CDR3 sequence: CASSFSGGKAFF. The DNA for the CDR3 is TGTGCCAGCAGCTTTTCGGGGGGGAAAGCTTTCTTT. The rearrangement links TRBV13 to TRBJ1-1; a weak D match, TRBD1 (5 bases). With 3 bases removed from V and 9 bases from J, the gap between germline ends came to 11 bases. The CDR3 has 12 amino acids. The V gene's germline CDR1 is PRHDT and CDR2 FYEKMQ (reference sequence).

The chain links TRBV11-3 to TRBJ2-2; the D gene is possibly TRBD1 (6 bases). V was cut by 0 bases and J by 4 bases, with 9 bases left in between. CDR3 length: 15 amino acids. CDR1 and CDR2 from the germline V gene are SGHNT and YENEEA. CDR3 sequence: CASSLDGTFTGELFF. The CDR3 DNA is TGTGCCAGCAGCTTAGATGGGACATTCACCGGGGAGCTGTTTTTT.

This chain joins TRBV9 and TRBJ1-2, with 7 bases matching TRBD1. Germline values: CDR1 SGDLS, CDR2 YYNGEE. The CDR3 covers 14 residues. Losses at the gene ends were 0 bases for V and 7 bases for J; bases not matched to a gene: 6. The DNA of the CDR3 is TGTGCCAGCAGCGTAGCAGGGGCAGGGGGTGGCTACACCTTC. Protein: CASSVAGAGGGYTF.

The chain joins TRBV5-5 to TRBJ2-1; 10 bases map to TRBD2. This CDR3 region has 15 residues. Germline V CDR1 and CDR2: SGHKS, YYEKEE (reference sequence). V shed 4 bases and J 7 bases; nucleotides not matched to a gene: 8. The CDR3 reads CASSQGVAGGNEQFF. CDR3 DNA: TGTGCCAGCAGCCAAGGGGTAGCGGGGGGTAATGAGCAGTTCTTC.

V and J are TRBV6-1 and TRBJ1-5, with unresolved D. Trimming removed 7 bases from V and 7 bases from J, with 11 bases in between. The germline V gene encodes CDR1 MNHNS and CDR2 SASEGT. This CDR3 region has 12 residues. The CDR3 DNA is TGTGCCAGCATGGGTTTGTGGCAGCCCCAGCATTTT. It is translated as CASMGLWQPQHF.

This sequence joins TRBV30 and TRBJ2-5, with a possible D match to TRBD2 (5 bases). The CDR3 is made up of 15 amino acids. The germline V gene has CDR1 GTSNPN and CDR2 SVGIG (reference sequence). V was shortened by 1 base and J by 1 base, with 13 bases between the two germline ends. CDR3 DNA: TGTGCCTGGAGTGGGGGTTTAGGACTCCAAGAGACCCAGTACTTC. Its translation: CAWSGGLGLQETQYF.

This chain joins TRBV6-1 and TRBJ1-2, with D hard to call. The V gene's germline CDR1 is MNHNS and CDR2 SASEGT. Trimming removed 6 bases from V and 2 bases from J, with 16 bases in between. The CDR3 length is 15 residues. CDR3 in amino acids: CASRESLGWNYGYTF. The CDR3 DNA reads TGTGCCAGCAGAGAAAGCTTAGGGTGGAACTATGGCTACACCTTC.

CDR3 DNA: TGTGCCAGTAGTACCGGGACTAGCGGCGACGAGCAGTACTTC. Residues: CASSTGTSGDEQYF. The chain couples TRBV19 to TRBJ2-7; TRBD2 agrees at 11 bases. In germline, CDR1 is LNHDA, CDR2 SQIVND (reference sequence). With V trimmed by 4 bases and J by 5 bases, 4 bases remained unmatched. The CDR3 length is 14 residues.